Here is one T cell receptor (beta chain) with its context. V lost 5 bases, J lost 4 bases, and 6 bases lay in between. Germline CDR1 reads MDHEN; CDR2 reads SYDVKM. CDR3 length: 12 residues. The data belong to a study of blood T cell repertoires in COVID-19. Sequenced by immunoSEQ multiplex PCR; TCRdb stores in-frame clones only, minus some. The table has a few hundred thousand clones, about 86% seen once. Sequencing was performed on peripheral blood. The receptor was isolated from a person aged 65 to 85 with COVID-19, enrolled during active disease. V gene TRBV28 combines with J gene TRBJ2-1; D is undetermined. The CDR3 region is CASSIEYNEQFF. Here the CDR3 DNA reads TGTGCCAGCAGTATAGAATACAATGAGCAGTTCTTC.